This T cell receptor (beta chain) was captured in a study of blood T cell repertoires in COVID-19. Clones were sequenced by immunoSEQ multiplex PCR, and TCRdb holds only the in-frame ones, with some missing. The sample contains a few hundred thousand clones, around 85% of which appear only once. After removal of 3 bases from V and 3 bases from J, the junction contained 6 bases not matched to a gene. Germline V lookup: CDR1 SGHVS, CDR2 FQNEAQ. This CDR3 comprises 16 residues. The TCR was taken from a human donor in a cohort sampled during active COVID-19. The rearrangement uses TRBV7-8 and TRBJ2-1, with 9 positions matching TRBD2. The material sequenced was peripheral blood. DNA of the CDR3: TGTGCCAGCAGCTTCGGAAATAGCGGGGGCTACAATGAGCAGTTCTTC. Protein product: CASSFGNSGGYNEQFF.